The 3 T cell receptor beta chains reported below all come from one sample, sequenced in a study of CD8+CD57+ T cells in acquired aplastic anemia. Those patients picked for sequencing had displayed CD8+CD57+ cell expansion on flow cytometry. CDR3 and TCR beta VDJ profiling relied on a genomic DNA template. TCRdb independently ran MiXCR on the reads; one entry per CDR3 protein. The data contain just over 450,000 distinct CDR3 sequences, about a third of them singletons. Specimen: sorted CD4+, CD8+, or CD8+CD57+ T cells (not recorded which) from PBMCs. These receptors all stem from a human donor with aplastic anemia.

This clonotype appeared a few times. The CDR3 reads CASMLVPINPFYGYTF. The CDR3 coding sequence is TGTGCCAGCATGCTTGTGCCTATCAACCCCTTCTATGGCTACACCTTC. V gene TRBV6-1 combines with J gene TRBJ1-2; D uncertain. Germline lookup yields CDR1 MNHNS and CDR2 SASEGT. The CDR3 contains 16 residues. V lost 7 bases to trimming and J lost 4 bases, with 22 bases between them.

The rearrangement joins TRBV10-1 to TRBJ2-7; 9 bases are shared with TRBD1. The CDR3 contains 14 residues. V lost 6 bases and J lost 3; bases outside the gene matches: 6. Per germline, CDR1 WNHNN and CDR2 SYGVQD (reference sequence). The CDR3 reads CASSHGTGNYEQYF. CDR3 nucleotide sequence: TGCGCCAGCAGCCACGGGACAGGGAACTACGAGCAGTACTTC.

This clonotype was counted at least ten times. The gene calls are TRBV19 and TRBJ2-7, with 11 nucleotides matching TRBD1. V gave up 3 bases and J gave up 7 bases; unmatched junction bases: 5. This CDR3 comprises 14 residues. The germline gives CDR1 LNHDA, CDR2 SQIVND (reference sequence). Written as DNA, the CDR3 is TGTGCCAGTAGTATCCGGGACAGGGGGGGGGAGCAGTACTTC. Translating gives CASSIRDRGGEQYF.